A single sample is the source of the 7 T cell receptor beta chains below, sequenced in a study of response to subunit inactivated influenza vaccine. TCRdb independently ran MiXCR on the RT-PCR reads; one entry per CDR3 protein. The data show 500,000 to 600,000 distinct CDR3 sequences, roughly 13% seen once. Here the sequenced sample was PBMCs from blood, taken 45 days after vaccination. The receptor set was obtained from a man over 45 who received an inactivated influenza vaccine.

The genes are TRBV3-1 and TRBJ2-3; tentative D call: TRBD1 (5 bases). Germline loops: CDR1 LGHDT, CDR2 YNNKEL (reference sequence). The CDR3 is 16 amino acids. Between the trimmed V and J ends, which lost 0 bases and 0 bases, there was a span of 10 bases. The CDR3: CASSQDEGDSTDTQYF. The DNA of the CDR3 is TGTGCCAGCAGCCAAGATGAAGGGGATAGCACAGATACGCAGTATTTT.

This clonotype was seen more than once but under ten times. This chain connects TRBV25-1 to TRBJ2-1; D remains unclear. The CDR3 extends over 14 amino acids. Trimming pared 3 bases from V and 7 bases from J, leaving 13 bases between. Germline V gene sequence: CDR1 MGHDK, CDR2 SYGVNS. CDR3 in DNA: TGTGCCAGCAGTGACCCGGGTAGAGCGAATGAGCAGTTCTTC. Its translation: CASSDPGRANEQFF.

This clonotype was recorded a few times. The genes are TRBV7-2 and TRBJ2-1, with 12 bases matching TRBD2. Germline values: CDR1 SGHTA, CDR2 FQGNSA. The CDR3 has 16 amino acids. Germline trimming cut 5 bases from V and 10 bases from J; bases unmatched to any gene: 12. CDR3 amino acids: CASSPWTSGKFGEQFF. The CDR3 coding sequence is TGTGCCAGCAGCCCCTGGACTAGCGGGAAGTTTGGGGAGCAGTTCTTC.

In this sample, this clonotype turned up a few times. One junction end disagrees with the germline gene, perhaps due to a read error. The genes are TRBV20-1 and TRBJ2-3; tentative D call: TRBD2 (6 bases). Germline loops: CDR1 DFQATT, CDR2 SNEGSKA (reference sequence). The CDR3 spans 14 residues. The chain's CDR3 is CSAREEGRSDTQYF. CDR3 in DNA: TGCAGTGCCAGAGAGGAAGGGAGGTCAGATACGCAGTATTTT.

The chain links TRBV7-8 to TRBJ2-3, with unresolved D. Looked up from germline, CDR1 is SGHVS and CDR2 is FQNEAQ. This CDR3 is 18 amino acids long. The V end lost 2 bases, the J end lost 6 bases, and 24 bases lay between the germline ends. CDR3 bases: TGTGCCAGCAGCTTACTTTCACGGTCGCCGAGTAAAGAGGATACGCAGTATTTT. Translation gives CASSLLSRSPSKEDTQYF.

This clonotype was counted a few times. The rearrangement joins TRBV20-1 to TRBJ1-5; D may be TRBD1 (5 bases). Germline V gives CDR1 DFQATT, CDR2 SNEGSKA (reference sequence). The germline V and J ends were trimmed by 1 base and 6 bases, with 13 bases remaining between them. This CDR3 has 14 residues. Here the CDR3 reads CSARGDRARQPQHF. The CDR3 DNA follows: TGCAGTGCTAGAGGGGACCGTGCTCGTCAGCCCCAGCATTTT.

Ten or more counts support this clonotype. This chain links TRBV7-2 with TRBJ2-3, with 7 bases aligning to TRBD1. Germline CDR1 and CDR2: SGHTA and FQGNSA. V lost 3 bases, J lost 4 bases, and 4 bases stayed unmatched. The CDR3 loop spans 14 amino acids. The CDR3 loop reads CASSLNRGPDTQYF. The CDR3 DNA reads TGTGCCAGCAGCTTGAACAGGGGCCCAGATACGCAGTATTTT.